Presented here are 26 T cell receptor beta chains from one specimen sequenced in a study of identical twins. MiXCR, run by TCRdb on the 5' RACE reads, gives a single entry per CDR3 protein. The sample lists some 460,000 distinct CDR3 sequences; 12% to 15% were seen once. These data were also reused for a study on yellow fever vaccine responses in identical twins.

Source material: CD4+ T cells sorted from blood. The receptors here all came from a woman between 18 and 29 years old in good health.

Many counts were recorded for this clonotype. J is TRBJ2-1 and V is TRBV5-1; 13 nucleotides align to TRBD2. CDR3 size: 17 residues. Germline trimming cut 4 bases from V and 6 bases from J; bases unmatched to any gene: 10. Per germline, CDR1 SGHRS and CDR2 YFSETQ. CDR3 in DNA: TGCGCCAGCAGCCTCGGACTAGCGGGGGTCGGGGGCAATGAGCAGTTCTTC. Protein sequence: CASSLGLAGVGGNEQFF.

The chain combines TRBV12-3 or TRBV12-4 with TRBJ2-3, with a weak D call TRBD2 (5 bases). The CDR3 runs 13 residues. V gave up 6 bases and J gave up 4 bases, with 11 bases separating them. CDR3 residues: CASSLVDSDTQYF. CDR3 DNA sequence: TGTGCCAGCAGCCTCGTGGACTCAGATACGCAGTATTTT.

V usage is TRBV9 and J usage is TRBJ2-7; 10 bases map to TRBD2. The CDR3 length is 15 residues. In germline, CDR1 is SGDLS, CDR2 YYNGEE. With V trimmed by 0 bases and J by 6 bases, 6 bases remained unmatched. The CDR3 DNA reads TGTGCCAGCAGCGTAGGAGCGGGAGGGCCTTCCGAGCAGTACTTC. It codes for CASSVGAGGPSEQYF.

This clonotype was counted only a few times. The chain carries TRBV5-1 and TRBJ2-5; no firm D call. This CDR3 is built from 15 residues. Germline V gene sequence: CDR1 SGHRS, CDR2 YFSETQ. Trimming stripped 0 bases from V and 0 bases from J, with 9 bases between. The CDR3 here is CASSLAGGYQETQYF. Written as DNA, the CDR3 is TGCGCCAGCAGCTTGGCCGGCGGCTACCAAGAGACCCAGTACTTC.

The rearrangement uses TRBV6-6 and TRBJ2-2; possible D gene TRBD2, 6 bases. Per germline, CDR1 MNHNY and CDR2 SVGAGI (reference sequence). The V end lost 0 bases, the J end lost 8 bases, and 7 bases lay between the germline ends. CDR3 length: 13 residues. The CDR3 DNA follows: TGTGCCAGCAGTTACTCGGGGGGTGGGGAGCTGTTTTTT. This gives the protein CASSYSGGGELFF.

A few counts support this clonotype. The chain employs TRBV28 and TRBJ2-3; 12 bases are shared with TRBD2. With 1 base clipped from V and 0 bases from J, the junction kept 2 bases outside the gene matches. The germline CDR1 and CDR2 sequences are MDHEN and SYDVKM. The CDR3 has 17 amino acids. The CDR3 here is CASSLSGTSGSTDTQYF. CDR3 DNA: TGTGCCAGCAGTTTATCCGGGACTAGCGGGAGCACAGATACGCAGTATTTT.

The V call is TRBV27, the J call TRBJ2-5; 8 nucleotides line up with TRBD1. The CDR3 spans 20 residues. Trimming removed 10 bases from V and 5 bases from J; junction bases left unmatched: 30. Germline loops: CDR1 MNHEY, CDR2 SMNVEV (reference sequence). CDR3 protein: CATLFQKEAIPTGEDETQYF. The CDR3 DNA is TGTGCCACCCTGTTCCAAAAAGAGGCGATACCGACAGGGGAGGATGAGACCCAGTACTTC.

This clonotype was seen a handful of times. This rearrangement joins TRBV3-1 to TRBJ2-1; 10 bases line up with TRBD2. V lost 7 bases and J lost 6; bases outside the gene matches: 9. Germline CDR1 is LGHDT and CDR2 is YNNKEL (reference sequence). This CDR3 spans 15 amino acids. CDR3 in amino acids: CASKVSGGAVNEQFF. Written as DNA, the CDR3 is TGTGCCAGCAAGGTGAGCGGGGGGGCCGTCAATGAGCAGTTCTTC.

This clonotype was observed at least ten times. The chain joins TRBV5-1 to TRBJ2-3; D is undetermined. The germline V and J ends were trimmed by 1 base and 4 bases, with 4 bases remaining between them. CDR1 is SGHRS and CDR2 is YFSETQ in the germline V gene. This CDR3 region has 12 residues. The CDR3 protein is CASSLKPDTQYF. The CDR3 DNA reads as TGCGCCAGCAGCTTGAAACCAGATACGCAGTATTTT.

The V gene is TRBV27, the J gene TRBJ2-5; D not resolved. Germline CDR1 is MNHEY and CDR2 is SMNVEV (reference sequence). Trimming removed 2 bases from V and 3 bases from J, with 16 bases in between. The CDR3 loop spans 16 amino acids. The CDR3 DNA sequence: TGTGCCAGCAGTTTAGGGCCCGGCCTGGCCGAAGAGACCCAGTACTTC. This translates into CASSLGPGLAEETQYF.

The chain is built from TRBV28 and TRBJ2-3, with 9 positions matching TRBD2. V shed 6 bases and J 4 bases; nucleotides not matched to a gene: 8. Germline CDR1 is MDHEN and CDR2 is SYDVKM. The CDR3 loop spans 15 amino acids. CDR3 region: CASSLAGAGADTQYF. The CDR3 DNA is TGTGCCAGCAGCTTAGCGGGAGCGGGTGCAGATACGCAGTATTTT. Looking up the rest from reference TRBV28 and TRBJ2-3 gives the full variable domain: DVKVTQSSRYLVKRTGEKVFLECVQDMDHENMFWYRQDPGLGLRLIYFSYDVKMKEKGDIPEGYSVSREKKERFSLILESASTNQTSMYLCASSLAGAGADTQYFGPGTRLTVL.

This chain connects TRBV3-1 to TRBJ2-3; 7 nucleotides line up with TRBD2. There are 16 residues in the CDR3. The V segment lost 1 base and the J segment 5 bases; nucleotides outside the gene matches: 9. Germline-derived CDR1 and CDR2 are LGHDT and YNNKEL (reference sequence). DNA of the CDR3: TGTGCCAGCAGCCAAGCGGCCGGGAGCGGGGAAGATACGCAGTATTTT. Amino acid sequence: CASSQAAGSGEDTQYF.

This clonotype was observed once. A junction end diverges from the germline sequence, so it may reflect a read error. The chain employs TRBV15 and TRBJ2-3; D ambiguous. The CDR3 totals 11 residues. Germline V gene lookup returns CDR1 LNHNV and CDR2 YYDKDF (reference sequence). CDR3 sequence (DNA): TGTGCCACCAGCAGAGATATAAGATTTGATTTT. Translated, it gives CATSRDIRFDF.

This clonotype was counted many times. This chain uses TRBV12-3 or TRBV12-4 with TRBJ2-5, with 11 bases fitting TRBD2. J lost 5 bases, V lost 2 bases, and 10 bases had no gene match. The CDR3 extends over 17 amino acids. The CDR3 DNA reads TGTGCCAGCAGTTTATATAGCGGGGGGGCAGTTGCGGAGACCCAGTACTTC. Protein product: CASSLYSGGAVAETQYF.

This clonotype was picked up many times. The rearrangement links TRBV20-1 to TRBJ2-3, with 10 nucleotides matching TRBD2. Germline V gives CDR1 DFQATT, CDR2 SNEGSKA (reference sequence). The junction had 1 base not matched to a gene; V was cut back by 1 base and J by 3 bases. The CDR3 sequence is 14 residues long. CDR3 DNA: TGCAGTGCTAGAGGAGCGGGAGGGACAGATACGCAGTATTTT. It codes for CSARGAGGTDTQYF.

The chain combines TRBV6-5 with TRBJ2-5; tentatively, D is TRBD2 (6 bases). V dropped 4 bases and J dropped 4 bases, with 16 bases sitting between them. Looked up from germline, CDR1 is MNHEY and CDR2 is SVGAGI. The CDR3 spans 15 residues. The CDR3 sequence is CASSSRRGGGETQYF. The CDR3 region has the DNA TGTGCCAGCAGTTCTAGGAGGGGAGGAGGAGAGACCCAGTACTTC.

The genes are TRBV15 and TRBJ2-1; D is uncertain. The length of the CDR3 is 16 residues. CDR1 is LNHNV, CDR2 YYDKDF, per germline (reference sequence). The V end lost 1 base, the J end lost 1 base, and 11 bases lay between the germline ends. CDR3 amino acids: CATSRVRHHSYNEQFF. CDR3 in DNA: TGTGCCACCAGCAGAGTGCGGCATCATTCCTACAATGAGCAGTTCTTC.

V usage is TRBV3-1 and J usage is TRBJ2-5; tentative D call: TRBD1 (5 bases). In germline, CDR1 is LGHDT, CDR2 YNNKEL (reference sequence). CDR3 size: 17 residues. V gave up 3 bases and J gave up 2 bases, with 19 bases separating them. CDR3 DNA: TGTGCCAGCAGCCAGAAAGTGATTGTGGGGCGACAAGAGACCCAGTACTTC. This translates into CASSQKVIVGRQETQYF.

The CDR3 DNA is TGTGCCAGCCGAGGGGCTAGCGGGGGAGGGGAGCAGTTCTTC. It codes for CASRGASGGGEQFF. J is TRBJ2-1 and V is TRBV11-2, with TRBD2 matching 10 bases. Germline V gene data show CDR1 as SGHAT and CDR2 as FQNNGV. V was clipped by 8 bases and J by 10 bases; unmatched bases: 11. The CDR3 is 14 amino acids. Drawing the rest from reference TRBV11-2 and TRBJ2-1, the complete variable domain is EAGVAQSPRYKIIEKRQSVAFWCNPISGHATLYWYQQILGQGPKLLIQFQNNGVVDDSQLPKDRFSAERLKGVDSTLKIQPAKLEDSAVYLCASRGASGGGEQFFGPGTRLTVL.

The chain carries TRBV29-1 and TRBJ2-7, with 10 bases identical to TRBD1. The CDR3 has 14 amino acids. Trimming removed 4 bases from V and 2 bases from J; junction bases left unmatched: 5. The germline gives CDR1 SQVTM, CDR2 ANQGSEA. The CDR3 DNA is TGCAGCGTTGGGCTGGGACAGGGGACCTACGAGCAGTACTTC. Its protein product is CSVGLGQGTYEQYF.

This clonotype was recorded a few times. The V gene is TRBV6-1, the J gene TRBJ2-4; 9 bases are shared with TRBD2. Trimming took 6 bases from V and 4 from J; bases not matched to a gene: 10. The CDR3 has 16 residues. Per the germline V gene, CDR1 is MNHNS and CDR2 is SASEGT. The CDR3 coding sequence is TGTGCCAGCAGCAGGGATTGGACTAGCGCGAAAAACATTCAGTACTTC. It encodes CASSRDWTSAKNIQYF.

The J gene is TRBJ1-1, the V gene TRBV9; weak D call: TRBD1 (6 bases). This CDR3 has 17 residues. Germline V CDR1 and CDR2: SGDLS, YYNGEE. Trimming removed 0 bases at V and 1 base at J, with 16 bases between. Written as DNA, the CDR3 is TGTGCCAGCAGCGTAGGGAATGAGGGGGTCGCGAACACTGAAGCTTTCTTT. This sequence encodes CASSVGNEGVANTEAFF.

This clonotype was seen a few times. The chain is built from TRBV20-1 and TRBJ2-1; TRBD2 might be the D (5 bases). This CDR3 has 15 residues. Trimming stripped 0 bases from V and 1 base from J, with 10 bases between. Looked up from germline, CDR1 is DFQATT and CDR2 is SNEGSKA (reference sequence). The CDR3: CSARDLAGSYNEQFF. CDR3 sequence (DNA): TGCAGTGCTAGAGATCTCGCGGGTTCCTACAATGAGCAGTTCTTC.

This clonotype has more than one count but fewer than ten. The chain recombines TRBV7-2 with TRBJ1-5; D unresolved. The V end lost 2 bases, the J end lost 0 bases, and 11 bases lay between the germline ends. This CDR3 comprises 16 residues. Germline CDR1 and CDR2: SGHTA and FQGNSA. The CDR3 reads CASSLIGVYSNQPQHF. Here the CDR3 DNA reads TGTGCCAGCAGCTTAATCGGGGTGTATAGCAATCAGCCCCAGCATTTT.

This clonotype was seen ten or more times. As DNA, the CDR3 is TGTGCCAGCAGCTCGATAGGTGAGCAGTTCTTC. Its protein product is CASSSIGEQFF. The chain has TRBV7-2 and TRBJ2-1; D ambiguous. CDR3 size: 11 residues. Germline loops: CDR1 SGHTA, CDR2 FQGNSA. V lost 4 bases and J 9 bases, leaving 7 bases between the germline ends.

This clonotype was seen a handful of times. V is TRBV7-2 and J is TRBJ2-5, with 7 bases fitting TRBD1. Germline CDR1 reads SGHTA; CDR2 reads FQGNSA. The CDR3 covers 16 residues. V trimming: 0 bases; J trimming: 6 bases; junction bases outside the gene matches: 10. CDR3 bases: TGTGCCAGCAGCTTAGCGGCCGGGACAGTCCGGAAGACCCAGTACTTC. This encodes CASSLAAGTVRKTQYF.